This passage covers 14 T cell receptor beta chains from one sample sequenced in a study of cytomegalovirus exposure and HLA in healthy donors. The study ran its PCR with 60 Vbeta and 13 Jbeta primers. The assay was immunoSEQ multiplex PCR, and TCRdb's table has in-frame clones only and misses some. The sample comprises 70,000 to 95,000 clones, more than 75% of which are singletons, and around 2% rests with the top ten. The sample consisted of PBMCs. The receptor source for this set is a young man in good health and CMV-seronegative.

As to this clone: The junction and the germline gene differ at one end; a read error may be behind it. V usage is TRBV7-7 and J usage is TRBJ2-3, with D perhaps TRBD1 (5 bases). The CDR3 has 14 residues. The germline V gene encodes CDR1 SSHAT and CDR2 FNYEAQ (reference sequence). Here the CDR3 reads CASRFQGCTDTQYF. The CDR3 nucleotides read TGTGCTAGCAGGTTCCAGGGATGCACAGATACGCAGTATTTT.

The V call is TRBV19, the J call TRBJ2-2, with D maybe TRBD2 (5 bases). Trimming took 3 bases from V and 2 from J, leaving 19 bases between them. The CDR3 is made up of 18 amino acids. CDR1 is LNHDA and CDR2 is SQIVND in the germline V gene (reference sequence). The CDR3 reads CASSILMGRGINTGELFF. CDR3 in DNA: TGTGCCAGTAGTATCCTCATGGGCAGAGGGATAAACACCGGGGAGCTGTTTTTT.

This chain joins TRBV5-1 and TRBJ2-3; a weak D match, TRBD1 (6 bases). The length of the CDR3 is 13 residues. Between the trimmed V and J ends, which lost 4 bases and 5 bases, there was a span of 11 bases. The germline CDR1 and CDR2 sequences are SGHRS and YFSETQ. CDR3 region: CASSVGALDTQYF. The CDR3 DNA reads TGCGCCAGCAGCGTGGGGGCCTTAGATACGCAGTATTTT.

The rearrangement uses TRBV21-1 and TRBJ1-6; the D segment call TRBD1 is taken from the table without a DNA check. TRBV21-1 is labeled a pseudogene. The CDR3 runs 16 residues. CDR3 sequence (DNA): TGTGCCAGCAGCACAGTTTGTGACAGGGAAAATTCACCCCTCCACTTT. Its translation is CASSTVCDRENSPLHF.

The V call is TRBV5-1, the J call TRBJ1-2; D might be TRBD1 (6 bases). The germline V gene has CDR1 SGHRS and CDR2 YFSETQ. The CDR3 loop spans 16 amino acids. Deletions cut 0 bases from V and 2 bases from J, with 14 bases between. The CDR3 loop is CASSLAVDRLNYGYTF. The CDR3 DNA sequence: TGCGCCAGCAGCTTGGCCGTAGACAGGTTGAACTATGGCTACACCTTC.

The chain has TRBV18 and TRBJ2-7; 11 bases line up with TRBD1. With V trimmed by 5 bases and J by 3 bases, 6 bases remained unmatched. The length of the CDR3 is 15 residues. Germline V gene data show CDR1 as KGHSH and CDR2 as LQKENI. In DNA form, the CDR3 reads TGTGCCAGCTCAGACGCCGGGACAGGGGGCTACGAGCAGTACTTC. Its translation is CASSDAGTGGYEQYF.

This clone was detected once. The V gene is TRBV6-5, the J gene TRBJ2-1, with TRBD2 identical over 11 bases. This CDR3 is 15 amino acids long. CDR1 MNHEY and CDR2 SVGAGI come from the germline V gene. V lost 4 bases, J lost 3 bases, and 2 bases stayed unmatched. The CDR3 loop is CASSSLAGVYNEQFF. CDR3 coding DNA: TGTGCCAGCAGTTCACTAGCGGGGGTCTACAATGAGCAGTTCTTC.

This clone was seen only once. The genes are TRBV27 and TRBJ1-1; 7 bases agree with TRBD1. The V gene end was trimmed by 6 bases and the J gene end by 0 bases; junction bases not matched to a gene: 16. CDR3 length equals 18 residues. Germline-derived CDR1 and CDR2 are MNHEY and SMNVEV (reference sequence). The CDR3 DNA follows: TGTGCCAGCAGCTATACCGATAAGACAGGGCACATGAACACTGAAGCTTTCTTT. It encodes CASSYTDKTGHMNTEAFF.

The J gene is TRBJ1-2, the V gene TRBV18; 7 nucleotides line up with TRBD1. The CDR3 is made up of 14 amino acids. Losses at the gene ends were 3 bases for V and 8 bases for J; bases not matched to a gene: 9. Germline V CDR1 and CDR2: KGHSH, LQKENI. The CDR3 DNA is TGTGCCAGCTCACCCCCGGGACAGACCCTCGGCTACACCTTC. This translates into CASSPPGQTLGYTF.

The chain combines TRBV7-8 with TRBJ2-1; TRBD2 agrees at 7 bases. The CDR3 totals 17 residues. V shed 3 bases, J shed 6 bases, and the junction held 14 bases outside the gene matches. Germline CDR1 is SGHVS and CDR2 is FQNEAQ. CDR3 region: CASSFLSGAPPFNEQFF. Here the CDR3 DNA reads TGTGCCAGCAGCTTCCTCAGCGGGGCCCCCCCATTCAATGAGCAGTTCTTC.

The chain's CDR3 is CASSLEGLAKETQYF. The CDR3 DNA is TGTGCCAGCAGCTTAGAGGGACTTGCTAAAGAGACCCAGTACTTC. This chain connects TRBV7-9 to TRBJ2-5, with D tentatively TRBD2 (6 bases). The germline V gene has CDR1 SEHNR and CDR2 FQNEAQ (reference sequence). Trimming took 1 base from V and 3 from J, leaving 12 bases between them. The CDR3 is 15 residues long.

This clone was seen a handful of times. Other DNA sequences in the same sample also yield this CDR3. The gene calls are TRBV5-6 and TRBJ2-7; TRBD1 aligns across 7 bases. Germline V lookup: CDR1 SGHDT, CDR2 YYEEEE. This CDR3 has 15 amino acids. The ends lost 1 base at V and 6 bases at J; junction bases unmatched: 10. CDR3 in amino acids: CASSLPVQGPSEQYF. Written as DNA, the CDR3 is TGTGCCAGCAGCTTGCCCGTACAGGGGCCCTCCGAGCAGTACTTC.

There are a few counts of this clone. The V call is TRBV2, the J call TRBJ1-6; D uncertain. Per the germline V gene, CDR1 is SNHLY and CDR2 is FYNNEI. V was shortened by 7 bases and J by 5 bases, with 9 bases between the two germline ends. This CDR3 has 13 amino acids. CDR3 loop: CASKELNNSPLHF. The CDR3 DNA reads TGTGCCAGCAAGGAGTTGAATAATTCACCCCTCCACTTT. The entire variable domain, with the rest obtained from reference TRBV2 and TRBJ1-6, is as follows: EPEVTQTPSHQVTQMGQEVILRCVPISNHLYFYWYRQILGQKVEFLVSFYNNEISEKSEIFDDQFSVERPDGSNFTLKIRSTKLEDSAMYFCASKELNNSPLHFGNGTRLTVT.

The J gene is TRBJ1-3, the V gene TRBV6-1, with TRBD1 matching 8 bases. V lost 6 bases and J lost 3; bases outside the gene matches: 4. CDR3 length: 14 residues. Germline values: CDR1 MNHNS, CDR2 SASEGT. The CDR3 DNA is TGTGCCAGCAGAAGGGACAGGAATGGAAACACCATATATTTT. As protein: CASRRDRNGNTIYF.